This T cell receptor (beta chain) was captured in a study of blood T cell repertoires in COVID-19. Background on the study: Whether acute or convalescent, the COVID-19 samples came from the United States, Italy and Spain. From T cells, B-cell-depleted T cells, or PBMCs came the material, which was cDNA or gDNA.

Data came from immunoSEQ multiplex PCR; TCRdb stores just in-frame clones and leaves some out. Of approximately 290,000 clones detected, approximately 89% appear once; the ten largest clones hold around 2%. Those enrolled in Seattle joined during active infection and were followed longitudinally afterward. The CDR3 runs 10 residues. The germline CDR1 and CDR2 sequences are SNHLY and FYNNEI. V was trimmed by 4 bases and J by 6 bases, leaving 4 bases between them. Sequences were obtained from peripheral blood. This TCR was sampled from a woman aged 25 to 45 with COVID-19, enrolled during active disease. J is TRBJ2-7 and V is TRBV2; D is uncertain. CDR3 amino acids: CASSVFEQYF. CDR3 coding DNA: TGTGCCAGCAGTGTCTTCGAGCAGTACTTC.